The entry that follows covers one T cell receptor (beta chain) sequence. Antigen unknown. The data originate from a study of CD8+ T cells in alopecia areata. Treatment specified: oral pan-JAK inhibitor, 5-10 mg twice daily. Overall study results and limits: Scalp samples also yield sequences from resident alphabeta T cells of normal skin. In scalp and blood during tofacitinib, many expanded lesional clones persisted. Tofacitinib yielded significantly lower scalp clonality and fewer expanded CD8+ clones among the top 100.

The CDR3 runs 13 residues. Looked up from germline, CDR1 is MNHEY and CDR2 is SMNVEV (reference sequence). V shed 4 bases and J shed 4 bases, with 10 bases lying between them. Following extraction, RNA underwent reverse transcription to cDNA, which served as the sequencing template. Sequenced by immunoSEQ multiplex PCR; TCRdb stores in-frame clones only, minus some. Found here are roughly 200,000 clones, around three fifths of them singletons; the top ten hold roughly 12%. This receptor was identified in a human donor with alopecia areata. The sample here was CD8+ T cells sorted from blood, taken at week 24, from a patient treated with tofacitinib. V usage is TRBV27 and J usage is TRBJ1-2; unclear D gene. This CDR3 is CASSSGPAYGYTF. In DNA form, the CDR3 reads TGTGCCAGCAGTTCCGGGCCGGCCTATGGCTACACCTTC.